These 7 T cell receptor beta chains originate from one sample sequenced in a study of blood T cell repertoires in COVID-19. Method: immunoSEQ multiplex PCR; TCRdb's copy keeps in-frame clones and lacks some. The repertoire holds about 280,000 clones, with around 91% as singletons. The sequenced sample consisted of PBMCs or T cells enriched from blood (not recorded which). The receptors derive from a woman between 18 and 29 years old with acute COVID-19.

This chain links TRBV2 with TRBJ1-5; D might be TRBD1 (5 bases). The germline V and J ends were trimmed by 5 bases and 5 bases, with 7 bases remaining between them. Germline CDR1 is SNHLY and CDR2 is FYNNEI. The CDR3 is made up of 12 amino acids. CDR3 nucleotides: TGTGCCAGCAGTTCAGGGTATCAGCCCCAGCATTTT. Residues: CASSSGYQPQHF.

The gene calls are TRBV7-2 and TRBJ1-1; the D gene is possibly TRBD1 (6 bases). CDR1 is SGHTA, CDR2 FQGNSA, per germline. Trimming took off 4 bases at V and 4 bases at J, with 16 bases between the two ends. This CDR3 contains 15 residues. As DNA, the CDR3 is TGTGCCAGCAGCTACGAGAATCTAGGGGGCACTGAAGCTTTCTTT. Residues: CASSYENLGGTEAFF.

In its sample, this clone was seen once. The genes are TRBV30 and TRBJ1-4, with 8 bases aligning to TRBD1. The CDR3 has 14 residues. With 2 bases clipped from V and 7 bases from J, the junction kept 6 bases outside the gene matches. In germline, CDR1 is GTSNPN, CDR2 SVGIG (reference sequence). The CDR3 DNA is TGTGCCTGGAGTTTAGGACAGGGTGTTGAAAAACTGTTTTTT. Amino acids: CAWSLGQGVEKLFF.

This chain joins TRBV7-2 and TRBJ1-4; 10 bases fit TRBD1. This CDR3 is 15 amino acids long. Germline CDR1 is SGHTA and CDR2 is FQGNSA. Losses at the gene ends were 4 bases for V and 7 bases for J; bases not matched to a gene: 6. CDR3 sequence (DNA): TGTGCCAGCAGCTACATTGGGACAGGGGTTGAAAAACTGTTTTTT. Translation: CASSYIGTGVEKLFF. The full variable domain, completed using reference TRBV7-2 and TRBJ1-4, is GAGVSQSPSNKVTEKGKDVELRCDPISGHTALYWYRQSLGQGLEFLIYFQGNSAPDKSGLPSDRFSAERTGGSVSTLTIQRTQQEDSAVYLCASSYIGTGVEKLFFGSGTQLSVL.

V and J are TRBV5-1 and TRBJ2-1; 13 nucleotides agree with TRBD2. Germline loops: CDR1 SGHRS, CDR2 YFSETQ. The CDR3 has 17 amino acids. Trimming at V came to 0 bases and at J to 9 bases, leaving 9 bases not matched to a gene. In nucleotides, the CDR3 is TGCGCCAGCAGCTTGGCGGGGACTAGCGGGAAGTCGATTGAGCAGTTCTTC. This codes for CASSLAGTSGKSIEQFF. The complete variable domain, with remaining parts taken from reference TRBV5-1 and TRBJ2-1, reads KAGVTQTPRYLIKTRGQQVTLSCSPISGHRSVSWYQQTPGQGLQFLFEYFSETQRNKGNFPGRFSGRQFSNSRSEMNVSTLELGDSALYLCASSLAGTSGKSIEQFFGPGTRLTVL.

CDR3 in amino acids: CASSPLSGQGTDTQYF. The CDR3 DNA follows: TGTGCCAGCTCACCACTCTCGGGACAGGGCACAGATACGCAGTATTTT. The genes are TRBV18 and TRBJ2-3; 8 bases agree with TRBD1. Germline V gene lookup returns CDR1 KGHSH and CDR2 LQKENI. The CDR3 spans 16 residues. Trimming cost V 1 base and J 1 base; bases outside gene matches: 4.

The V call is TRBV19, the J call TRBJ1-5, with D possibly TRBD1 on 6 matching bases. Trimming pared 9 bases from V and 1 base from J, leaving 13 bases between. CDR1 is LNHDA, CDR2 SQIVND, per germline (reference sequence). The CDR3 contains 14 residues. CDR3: CASHQGQSNQPQHF. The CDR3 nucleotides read TGTGCCAGCCACCAAGGACAGAGCAATCAGCCCCAGCATTTT.